Following are 20 T cell receptor beta chains from one sample sequenced in a study of human T cells and chemical hapten exposure. Time point noted: healthy volunteer bleed at 2 weeks. The study extracted total RNA from unfractionated whole blood. TCRdb passed the RACE reads through MiXCR, listing each CDR3 protein once. Here the sample spans 49,000 or so distinct CDR3 sequences, 4% to 4.5% being singletons. The sample taken for sequencing was whole blood. The receptors stem from a human donor in good health. Some clones in this sample may be carry-over from other donors' samples.

This clonotype has ten or more counts. This chain uses TRBV7-6 with TRBJ1-5, with D unresolved. The CDR3 sequence is 16 residues long. V was shortened by 4 bases and J by 3 bases, with 16 bases between the two germline ends. Germline V CDR1 and CDR2: SGHVS, FNYEAQ. The CDR3: CASSSRAPGPNQPQHF. The CDR3 DNA follows: TGTGCCAGCAGCTCTCGGGCCCCCGGGCCCAATCAGCCCCAGCATTTT.

This clonotype has only a few counts. The V gene is TRBV29-1, the J gene TRBJ2-6; 8 bases line up with TRBD1. The CDR3 spans 17 residues. Looked up from germline, CDR1 is SQVTM and CDR2 is ANQGSEA. V lost 0 bases and J lost 5; bases outside the gene matches: 9. The CDR3 loop reads CSVEDIKGQGRANVLTF. The CDR3, as DNA: TGCAGCGTTGAAGATATAAAAGGACAGGGAAGGGCCAACGTCCTGACTTTC.

In its sample, this clonotype was seen a few times. This chain connects TRBV6-1 to TRBJ1-1; tentatively, D is TRBD1 (5 bases). Germline CDR1 is MNHNS and CDR2 is SASEGT. This CDR3 spans 13 amino acids. V lost 1 base and J 4 bases, leaving 7 bases between the germline ends. CDR3 nucleotides: TGTGCCAGCAGTGAAGGCAGGGTCACTGAAGCTTTCTTT. Its translation: CASSEGRVTEAFF.

The rearrangement joins TRBV9 to TRBJ2-1; D remains ambiguous. The germline V gene has CDR1 SGDLS and CDR2 YYNGEE. The CDR3 is 16 amino acids. V gave up 0 bases and J gave up 5 bases, with 15 bases separating them. The CDR3 DNA sequence: TGTGCCAGCAGCGTAGCAGGATTCGCCACAAACAATGAGCAGTTCTTC. Translation: CASSVAGFATNNEQFF.

This clonotype occurred many times. V usage is TRBV7-8 and J usage is TRBJ2-6; 10 bases agree with TRBD2. The CDR3 is 17 residues long. After removal of 5 bases from V and 2 bases from J, the junction contained 6 bases not matched to a gene. Per the germline V gene, CDR1 is SGHVS and CDR2 is FQNEAQ. For the CDR3, the DNA is TGTGCCAGCAGCCGACACGGGACTAGCGCTGGGGCCAACGTCCTGACTTTC. Protein: CASSRHGTSAGANVLTF.

There are many counts of this clonotype. The chain combines TRBV6-1 with TRBJ2-1; 14 bases align to TRBD2. The CDR3 sequence is 15 residues long. Unmatched junction bases numbered 4, after V lost 4 bases and J lost 8 bases. Germline V gives CDR1 MNHNS, CDR2 SASEGT. CDR3 in amino acids: CASSGPGLAGDEQFF. CDR3 coding DNA: TGTGCCAGCAGTGGACCGGGACTAGCGGGAGATGAGCAGTTCTTC.

At least ten counts were recorded for this clonotype. The chain couples TRBV7-2 to TRBJ2-3; no firm D call. V was cut by 5 bases and J by 0 bases, with 9 bases left in between. The CDR3 totals 14 residues. CDR1 and CDR2 from the germline V gene are SGHTA and FQGNSA. The CDR3 region is CASSPGHSTDTQYF. CDR3 bases: TGTGCCAGCAGCCCCGGTCATAGCACAGATACGCAGTATTTT.

This clonotype was observed a few times. The chain couples TRBV7-6 to TRBJ2-7; 8 bases fit TRBD2. Germline CDR1 is SGHVS and CDR2 is FNYEAQ. V shed 5 bases, J shed 7 bases, and the junction held 13 bases outside the gene matches. The CDR3 sequence is 15 residues long. The CDR3 here is CASSPTAGALGEQYF. The CDR3 region has the DNA TGTGCCAGCAGCCCAACAGCGGGGGCCCTAGGAGAGCAGTACTTC.

A few counts support this clonotype. The rearrangement links TRBV18 to TRBJ1-3; possible D gene TRBD1, 6 bases. The CDR3 totals 17 residues. Germline loops: CDR1 KGHSH, CDR2 LQKENI. Trimming removed 2 bases at V and 0 bases at J, with 14 bases between. For the CDR3, the DNA is TGTGCCAGCTCACCAGGTTTACGGACAGCCTCTGGAAACACCATATATTTT. This sequence encodes CASSPGLRTASGNTIYF. Drawing the rest from reference TRBV18 and TRBJ1-3, the complete variable domain is NAGVMQNPRHLVRRRGQEARLRCSPMKGHSHVYWYRQLPEEGLKFMVYLQKENIIDESGMPKERFSAEFPKEGPSILRIQQVVRGDSAAYFCASSPGLRTASGNTIYFGEGSWLTVV.

This clonotype showed up many times. V is TRBV24-1 and J is TRBJ2-2; D ambiguous. Deletions cut 12 bases from V and 5 bases from J, with 9 bases between. Germline V gives CDR1 KGHDR, CDR2 SFDVKD. The CDR3 spans 11 residues. The CDR3 region has the DNA TGTGCCTCAGGCGATACCGGGGAGCTGTTTTTT. Translating gives CASGDTGELFF.

This clonotype appeared many times. The chain has TRBV28 and TRBJ1-1; D is undetermined. The CDR3 is 13 residues long. Germline values: CDR1 MDHEN, CDR2 SYDVKM. The V end was cut by 4 bases, the J end by 7 bases, with 13 bases between. CDR3 amino acids: CASSWQAKNEAFF. The DNA for the CDR3 is TGTGCCAGCAGTTGGCAAGCTAAGAATGAAGCTTTCTTT.

This clonotype has ten or more counts. This chain uses TRBV29-1 with TRBJ2-5; D is possibly TRBD1 (6 bases). From germline, CDR1 is SQVTM and CDR2 ANQGSEA. The V and J ends lost 1 base and 5 bases respectively, with 11 bases between them. This CDR3 comprises 13 residues. CDR3 nucleotides: TGCAGCGTTGAAGTGGGGGCGCTTGAGACCCAGTACTTC. It encodes CSVEVGALETQYF.

This rearrangement joins TRBV3-1 to TRBJ1-5; D perhaps matches TRBD1 (6 bases). Per the germline V gene, CDR1 is LGHDT and CDR2 is YNNKEL (reference sequence). Trimming left V 4 bases short and J 5 bases short, with 12 bases between. The CDR3 sequence is 14 residues long. The CDR3 protein is CASSRGGGYQPQHF. In nucleotides, the CDR3 is TGTGCCAGCAGCCGAGGGGGGGGCTATCAGCCCCAGCATTTT. The full variable domain, with the rest looked up from reference TRBV3-1 and TRBJ1-5, is DTAVSQTPKYLVTQMGNDKSIKCEQNLGHDTMYWYKQDSKKFLKIMFSYNNKELIINETVPNRFSPKSPDKAHLNLHINSLELGDSAVYFCASSRGGGYQPQHFGDGTRLSIL.

In its sample, this clonotype was seen many times. The chain recombines TRBV7-6 with TRBJ2-1, with a weak D call TRBD2 (6 bases). The CDR3 loop spans 15 amino acids. Germline CDR1 is SGHVS and CDR2 is FNYEAQ. The V and J ends lost 3 bases and 9 bases respectively, with 18 bases between them. As DNA, the CDR3 is TGTGCCAGCAGCTTCGGACTACCCAATGGGATTGAGCAGTTCTTC. Its translation is CASSFGLPNGIEQFF.

This chain links TRBV4-1 with TRBJ2-1, with 8 positions matching TRBD2. The CDR3 contains 16 residues. The junction had 11 bases not matched to a gene; V was cut back by 4 bases and J by 6 bases. The germline V gene encodes CDR1 MGHRA and CDR2 YSYEKL. The CDR3 nucleotides are TGCGCCAGCAGCCCGAAACTAGCGGTCGGGGGCAATGAGCAGTTCTTC. Translation gives CASSPKLAVGGNEQFF.

This clonotype is medium-sized in the sample. The chain recombines TRBV6-6 with TRBJ2-5; no clear D gene. The ends were cut back, 10 bases at V and 3 bases at J, with 6 bases in the middle. Germline CDR1 and CDR2: MNHNY and SVGAGI (reference sequence). The CDR3 extends over 10 amino acids. The DNA for the CDR3 is TGTGCCACCAAAAAAGAGACCCAGTACTTC. Residues: CATKKETQYF.

This clonotype came up many times. The V call is TRBV28, the J call TRBJ2-4; 7 bases agree with TRBD2. The CDR3 has 17 residues. V shed 8 bases, J shed 8 bases, and the junction held 21 bases outside the gene matches. CDR1 and CDR2 (germline): MDHEN, SYDVKM. The CDR3 spells CASYPSIIREGEDIQYF. CDR3 nucleotides: TGTGCCAGCTACCCATCGATCATAAGGGAGGGCGAAGACATTCAGTACTTC.

This clonotype was seen many times. The gene calls are TRBV6-5 and TRBJ1-4, with D maybe TRBD1 (5 bases). V lost 2 bases, J lost 3 bases, and 13 bases lay in between. Germline lookup yields CDR1 MNHEY and CDR2 SVGAGI. The CDR3 has 16 amino acids. In DNA form, the CDR3 reads TGTGCCAGCAGTTACGCATCGGGGGTATCTAATGAAAAACTGTTTTTT. Translating it yields CASSYASGVSNEKLFF.

This clonotype occurred many times. J is TRBJ2-7 and V is TRBV28, with TRBD2 identical over 10 bases. The CDR3 is 15 residues long. With 7 bases clipped from V and 3 bases from J, the junction kept 9 bases outside the gene matches. Germline loops: CDR1 MDHEN, CDR2 SYDVKM. The CDR3 reads CASMPILAGNYEQYF. The CDR3 nucleotides read TGTGCCAGCATGCCCATACTAGCGGGAAACTACGAGCAGTACTTC.

The V and J genes are TRBV19 and TRBJ2-5; D is uncertain. The germline V and J ends were trimmed by 10 bases and 4 bases, with 22 bases remaining between them. Germline CDR1 LNHDA, CDR2 SQIVND (reference sequence). CDR3 length equals 15 residues. Here the CDR3 reads CATGRPGPRAETQYF. CDR3 in DNA: TGTGCCACCGGAAGACCGGGCCCCCGAGCAGAGACCCAGTACTTC.